The T cell receptor (beta chain) under discussion was sequenced for a study of control samples from healthy donors and cancer patients. Only in-frame clones appear in the TCRdb table, and some are missing; sequencing was by immunoSEQ multiplex PCR. The sample yields 150,000 or so clones, 93% seen once. J lost 8 bases, V lost 5 bases, and 12 bases had no gene match. This CDR3 contains 16 residues. Germline loops: CDR1 SGHVS, CDR2 FNYEAQ. The sequenced material came from blood. The TCR originated in a man younger than 35 in good health. The rearrangement uses TRBV7-6 and TRBJ2-1, with 10 bases matching TRBD2. The CDR3 DNA reads as TGTGCCAGCAGCAGCCGGACTAGCGGACTAGTTGATGAGCAGTTCTTC. Amino acid sequence: CASSSRTSGLVDEQFF.